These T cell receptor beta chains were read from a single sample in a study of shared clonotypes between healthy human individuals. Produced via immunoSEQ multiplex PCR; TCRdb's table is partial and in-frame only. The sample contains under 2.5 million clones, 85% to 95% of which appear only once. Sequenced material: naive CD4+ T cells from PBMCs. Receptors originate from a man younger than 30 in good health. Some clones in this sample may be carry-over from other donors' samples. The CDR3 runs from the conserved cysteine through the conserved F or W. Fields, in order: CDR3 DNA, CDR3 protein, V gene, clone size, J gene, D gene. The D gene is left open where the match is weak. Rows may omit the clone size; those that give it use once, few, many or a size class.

TGTGCCAGCAGCCCCCAGGGTGGTAAGCAGTACTTC | CASSPQGGKQYF | TRBV9 | NA | TRBJ2-7 | NA
TGTGCCAGCAGCCAAACTCTCGCGGGAGTCTACGAGCAGTACTTC | CASSQTLAGVYEQYF | TRBV14 | NA | TRBJ2-7 | TRBD2
TGCGCCAGCAGCTTTAGGGAGTTTAGCACTGAAGCTTTCTTT | CASSFREFSTEAFF | TRBV5-1 | NA | TRBJ1-1 | NA
TGTGCCAGCTCACCAGGGACAGCAGAGACCCAGTACTTC | CASSPGTAETQYF | TRBV18 | NA | TRBJ2-5 | TRBD1
TGTGCCAGCAAGAGCAACTACAATGAGCAGTTCTTC | CASKSNYNEQFF | TRBV6-6 | NA | TRBJ2-1 | NA
TGTGCCAGAAGCTTAGGTGTGGCGGACTACGAGCAGTACTTC | CARSLGVADYEQYF | TRBV7-5 | NA | TRBJ2-7 | NA
TGTGCCAGCAGCCTAATACAGCTATCCTACGAGCAGTACTTC | CASSLIQLSYEQYF | TRBV6-5 | NA | TRBJ2-7 | NA
TGTGCCACCACGGGGGACTATATCGGTGAAGCTTTCTTT | CATTGDYIGEAFF | TRBV19 | NA | TRBJ1-1 | NA
TGTGCCAGCAGCTTGTCAGGCAGGACGGTCGGCTACACCTTC | CASSLSGRTVGYTF | TRBV5-4 | once | TRBJ1-2 | NA
TGCAGCGCTCCCTGGACAGGGGGTGACACTGAAGCTTTCTTT | CSAPWTGGDTEAFF | TRBV29-1 | NA | TRBJ1-1 | TRBD1
TGTGCCAGCAGAACTGGGGACAGCAGCTCTGGGGCCAACGTCCTGACTTTC | CASRTGDSSSGANVLTF | TRBV2 | once | TRBJ2-6 | TRBD1
TGCGCCAGCAGCTCCCGGACGGCCACCGGGGCGACCCAGTACTTC | CASSSRTATGATQYF | TRBV5-1 | NA | TRBJ2-5 | NA
TGTGCCATCAAGATATGGGCTAGCGGGAGAAGCAGAACAGATACGCAGTATTTT | CAIKIWASGRSRTDTQYF | TRBV2 | NA | TRBJ2-3 | TRBD2
TGTGCCAGCAGCTTCAGCATCCCATCCTCTGGAAACACCATATATTTT | CASSFSIPSSGNTIYF | TRBV5-4 | NA | TRBJ1-3 | NA
TGCGCCAGCAGCTCACCCGGGACACTCCCCTACAATGAGCAGTTCTTC | CASSSPGTLPYNEQFF | TRBV4-1 | NA | TRBJ2-1 | NA
TGTGCCAGCAGTTCCCCACACAGGGTCGCCACCGGGGAGCTGTTTTTT | CASSSPHRVATGELFF | TRBV27 | NA | TRBJ2-2 | NA
TGCAGCGCTCGGAGGGGGACAGGGACCGCCAATGAGCAGTTCTTC | CSARRGTGTANEQFF | TRBV29-1 | NA | TRBJ2-1 | TRBD1
TGTGCCAGCAGCCGAGGGCCCGATAGGTACACTGAAGCTTTCTTT | CASSRGPDRYTEAFF | TRBV5-6 | NA | TRBJ1-1 | NA
TGTGCCAGCAGTTACACTGACCCGCCGTGGGGCGGGGAGCTGTTTTTT | CASSYTDPPWGGELFF | TRBV6-6 | NA | TRBJ2-2 | NA
TGTGCCAGTAGTCCCAAGACAGGGAAAAGCAATCAGCCCCAGCATTTT | CASSPKTGKSNQPQHF | TRBV19 | NA | TRBJ1-5 | TRBD1
TGTGCCAGCAGTTTTTTCTCGGGGTCGGGGGTCGAGACCCAGTACTTC | CASSFFSGSGVETQYF | TRBV28 | NA | TRBJ2-5 | NA
TGTGCCAGCAGCCCCGAAGGGGGGTGGGATACGCAGTATTTT | CASSPEGGWDTQYF | TRBV9 | NA | TRBJ2-3 | NA
TGTGCCAGCAGTCGAGACAGGGAGAATGGCTACACCTTC | CASSRDRENGYTF | TRBV5-4 | NA | TRBJ1-2 | TRBD1
TGTGCCCATAGCGGGAGCTCCTACAATGAGCAGTTCTTC | CAHSGSSYNEQFF | TRBV30 | NA | TRBJ2-1 | TRBD2
TGTGCCAGCAGCGGGGACAGGGGCTATGGCTACACCTTC | CASSGDRGYGYTF | TRBV5-6 | NA | TRBJ1-2 | TRBD1
TGTGCCAGCAGCATCCGACTGGGAGGGGCCAACGTCCTGACTTTC | CASSIRLGGANVLTF | TRBV28 | NA | TRBJ2-6 | NA
TGTGCCAGCAGTTCCGAGGCCCTGGCGAGTACCGGGGAGCTGTTTTTT | CASSSEALASTGELFF | TRBV2 | NA | TRBJ2-2 | NA
TGTGCCAGCAGCAAGGACAGGGCAGGCTACACCTTC | CASSKDRAGYTF | TRBV7-2 | few | TRBJ1-2 | TRBD1
TGTGCCGGCCCGCCCGCGGACTCTAGCACAGATACGCAGTATTTT | CAGPPADSSTDTQYF | TRBV7-9 | NA | TRBJ2-3 | NA
TGTGCCAGCAGCTTTCGGGGGGATACGCAGTATTTT | CASSFRGDTQYF | TRBV7-2 | NA | TRBJ2-3 | NA
TGCGCCAGCAGCCCTGGTGGGGGGGCGAGTCCTTTGAACACTGAAGCTTTCTTT | CASSPGGGASPLNTEAFF | TRBV5-1 | NA | TRBJ1-1 | NA
TGTGCCAGCTCCCTAGGACAGACAGAAGCTTTCTTT | CASSLGQTEAFF | TRBV18 | NA | TRBJ1-1 | NA